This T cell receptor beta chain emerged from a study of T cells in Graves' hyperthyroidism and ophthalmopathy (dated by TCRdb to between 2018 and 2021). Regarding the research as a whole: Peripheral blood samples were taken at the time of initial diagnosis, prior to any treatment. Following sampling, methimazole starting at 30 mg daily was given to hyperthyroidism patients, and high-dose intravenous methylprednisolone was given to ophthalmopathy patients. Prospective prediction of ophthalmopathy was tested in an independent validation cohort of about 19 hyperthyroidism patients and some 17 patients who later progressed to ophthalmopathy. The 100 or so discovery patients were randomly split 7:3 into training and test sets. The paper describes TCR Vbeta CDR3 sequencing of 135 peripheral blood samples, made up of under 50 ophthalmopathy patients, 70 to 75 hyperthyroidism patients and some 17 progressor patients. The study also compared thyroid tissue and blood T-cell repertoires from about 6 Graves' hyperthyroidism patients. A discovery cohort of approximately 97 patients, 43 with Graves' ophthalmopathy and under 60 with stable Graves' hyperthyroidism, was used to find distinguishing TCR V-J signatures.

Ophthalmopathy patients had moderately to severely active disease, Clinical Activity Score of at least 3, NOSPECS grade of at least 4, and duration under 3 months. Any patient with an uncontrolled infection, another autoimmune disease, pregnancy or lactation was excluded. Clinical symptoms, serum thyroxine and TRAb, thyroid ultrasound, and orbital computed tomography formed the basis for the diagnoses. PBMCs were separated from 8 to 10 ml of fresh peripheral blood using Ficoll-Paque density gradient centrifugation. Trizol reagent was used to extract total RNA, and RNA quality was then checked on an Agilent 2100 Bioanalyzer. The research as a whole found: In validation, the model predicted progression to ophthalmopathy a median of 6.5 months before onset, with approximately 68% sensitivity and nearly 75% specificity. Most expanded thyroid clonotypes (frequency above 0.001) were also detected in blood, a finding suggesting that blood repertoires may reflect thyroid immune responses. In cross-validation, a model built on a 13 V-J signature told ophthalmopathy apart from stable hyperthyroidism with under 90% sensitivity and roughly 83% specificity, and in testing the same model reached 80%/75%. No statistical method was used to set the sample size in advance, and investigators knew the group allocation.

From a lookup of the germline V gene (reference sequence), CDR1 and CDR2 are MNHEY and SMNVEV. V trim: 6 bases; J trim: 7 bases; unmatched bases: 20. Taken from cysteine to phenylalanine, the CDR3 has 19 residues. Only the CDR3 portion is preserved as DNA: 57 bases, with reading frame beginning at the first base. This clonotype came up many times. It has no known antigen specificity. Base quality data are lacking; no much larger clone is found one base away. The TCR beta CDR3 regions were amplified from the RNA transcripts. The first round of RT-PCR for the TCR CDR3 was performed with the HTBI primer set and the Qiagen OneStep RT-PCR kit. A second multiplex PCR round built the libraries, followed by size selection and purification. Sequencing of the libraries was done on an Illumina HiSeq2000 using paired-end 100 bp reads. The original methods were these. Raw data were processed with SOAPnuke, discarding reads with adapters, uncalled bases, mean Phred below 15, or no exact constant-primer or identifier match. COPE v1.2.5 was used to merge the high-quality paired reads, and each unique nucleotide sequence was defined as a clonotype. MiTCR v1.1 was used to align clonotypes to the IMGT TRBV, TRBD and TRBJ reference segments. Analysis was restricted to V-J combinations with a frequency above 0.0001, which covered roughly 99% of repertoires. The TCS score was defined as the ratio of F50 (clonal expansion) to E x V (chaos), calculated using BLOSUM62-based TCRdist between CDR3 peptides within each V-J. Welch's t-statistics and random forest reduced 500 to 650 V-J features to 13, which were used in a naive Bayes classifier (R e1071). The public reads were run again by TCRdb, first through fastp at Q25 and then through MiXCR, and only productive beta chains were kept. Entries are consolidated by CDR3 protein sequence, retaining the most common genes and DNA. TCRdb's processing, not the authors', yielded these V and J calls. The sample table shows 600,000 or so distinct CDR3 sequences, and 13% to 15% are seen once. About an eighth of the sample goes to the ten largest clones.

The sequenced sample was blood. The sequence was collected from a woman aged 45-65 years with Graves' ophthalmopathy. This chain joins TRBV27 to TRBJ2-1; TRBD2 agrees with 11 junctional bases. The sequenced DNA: TGTGCCAGCAGCCTTAGGTGGCCTACCTTAGCGGGAGGGTATAATGAGCAGTTCTTC. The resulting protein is CASSLRWPTLAGGYNEQFF.